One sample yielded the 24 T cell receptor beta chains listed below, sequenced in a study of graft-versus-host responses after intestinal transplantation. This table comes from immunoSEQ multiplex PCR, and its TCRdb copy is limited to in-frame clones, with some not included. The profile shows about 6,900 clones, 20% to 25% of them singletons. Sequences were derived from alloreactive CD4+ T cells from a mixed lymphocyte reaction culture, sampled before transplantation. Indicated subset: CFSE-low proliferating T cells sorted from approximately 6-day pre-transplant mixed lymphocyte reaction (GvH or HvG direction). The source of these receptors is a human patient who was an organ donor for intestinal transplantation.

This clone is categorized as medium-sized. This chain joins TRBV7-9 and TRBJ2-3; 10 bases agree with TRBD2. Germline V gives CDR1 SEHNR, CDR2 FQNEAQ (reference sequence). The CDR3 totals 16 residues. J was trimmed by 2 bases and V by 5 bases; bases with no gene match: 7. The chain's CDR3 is CASSPLAGVTTDTQYF. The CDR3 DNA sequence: TGTGCCAGCAGCCCTCTAGCGGGAGTCACCACAGATACGCAGTATTTT.

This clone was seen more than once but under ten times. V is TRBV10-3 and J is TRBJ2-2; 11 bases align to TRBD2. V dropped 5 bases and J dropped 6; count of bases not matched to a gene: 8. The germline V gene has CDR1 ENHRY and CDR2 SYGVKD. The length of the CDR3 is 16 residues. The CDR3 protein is CAISTRGLAAAGELFF. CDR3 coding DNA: TGTGCCATCAGTACCAGGGGACTAGCGGCCGCCGGGGAGCTGTTTTTT.

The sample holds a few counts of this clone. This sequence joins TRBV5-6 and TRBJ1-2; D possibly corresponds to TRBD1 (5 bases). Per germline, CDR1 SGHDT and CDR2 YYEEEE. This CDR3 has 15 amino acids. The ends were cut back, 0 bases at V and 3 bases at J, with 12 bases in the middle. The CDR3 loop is CASSLGSRAHYGYTF. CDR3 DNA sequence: TGTGCCAGCAGCTTGGGAAGCAGGGCTCACTATGGCTACACCTTC.

CDR3: CASSLRQGNQPQHF. CDR3 bases: TGTGCCAGCAGCTTACGACAGGGCAATCAGCCCCAGCATTTT. The J gene is TRBJ1-5, the V gene TRBV11-2, with D perhaps TRBD1 (6 bases). Germline V gene data show CDR1 as SGHAT and CDR2 as FQNNGV. V lost 2 bases and J 2 bases, leaving 7 bases between the germline ends. The CDR3 is 14 residues long.

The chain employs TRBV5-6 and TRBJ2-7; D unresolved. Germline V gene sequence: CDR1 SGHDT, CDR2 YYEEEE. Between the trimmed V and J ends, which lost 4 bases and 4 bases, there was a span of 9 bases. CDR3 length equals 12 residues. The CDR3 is CASSIVGYEQYF. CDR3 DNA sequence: TGTGCCAGCAGCATAGTTGGGTACGAGCAGTACTTC.

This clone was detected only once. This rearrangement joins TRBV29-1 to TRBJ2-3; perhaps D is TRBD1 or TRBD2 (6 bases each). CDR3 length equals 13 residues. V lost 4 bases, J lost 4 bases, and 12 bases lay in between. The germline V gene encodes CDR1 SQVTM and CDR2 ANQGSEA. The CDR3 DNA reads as TGCAGCGTTGGGGGGGCAGGCGCAGATACGCAGTATTTT. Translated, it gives CSVGGAGADTQYF.

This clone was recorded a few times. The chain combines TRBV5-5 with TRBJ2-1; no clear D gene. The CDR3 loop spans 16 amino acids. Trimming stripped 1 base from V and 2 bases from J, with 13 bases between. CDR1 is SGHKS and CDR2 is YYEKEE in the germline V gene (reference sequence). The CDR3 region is CASSLYRAVTYNEQFF. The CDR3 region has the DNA TGTGCCAGCAGCTTGTATCGGGCAGTTACCTACAATGAGCAGTTCTTC.

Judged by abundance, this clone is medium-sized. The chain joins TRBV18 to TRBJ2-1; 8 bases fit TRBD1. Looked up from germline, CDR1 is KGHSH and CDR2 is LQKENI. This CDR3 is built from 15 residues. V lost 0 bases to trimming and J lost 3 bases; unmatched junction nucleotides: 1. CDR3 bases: TGTGCCAGCTCACCACCGGGGACAGGCTACAATGAGCAGTTCTTC. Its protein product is CASSPPGTGYNEQFF.

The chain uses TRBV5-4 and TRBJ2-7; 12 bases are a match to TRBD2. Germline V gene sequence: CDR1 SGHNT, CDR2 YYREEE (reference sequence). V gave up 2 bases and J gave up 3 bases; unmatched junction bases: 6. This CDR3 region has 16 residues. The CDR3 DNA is TGTGCCAGCAGCTTAAACCCGGGACTAGCGGGCTACGAGCAGTACTTC. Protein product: CASSLNPGLAGYEQYF.

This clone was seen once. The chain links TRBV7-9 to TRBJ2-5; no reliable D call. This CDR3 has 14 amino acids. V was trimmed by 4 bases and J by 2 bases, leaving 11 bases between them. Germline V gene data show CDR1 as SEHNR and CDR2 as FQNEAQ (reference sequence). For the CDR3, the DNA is TGTGCCAGCAGCTGGGCCACAGCGCAAGAGACCCAGTACTTC. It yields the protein CASSWATAQETQYF.

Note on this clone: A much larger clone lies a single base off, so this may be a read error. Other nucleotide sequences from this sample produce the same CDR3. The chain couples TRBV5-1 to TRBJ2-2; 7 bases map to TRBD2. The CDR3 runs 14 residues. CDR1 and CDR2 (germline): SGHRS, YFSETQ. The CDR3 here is CASSAGVNTGELFF. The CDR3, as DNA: TGCGCCTCGTCTGCGGGAGTCAACACTGGGGAGCTGTTTTTT.

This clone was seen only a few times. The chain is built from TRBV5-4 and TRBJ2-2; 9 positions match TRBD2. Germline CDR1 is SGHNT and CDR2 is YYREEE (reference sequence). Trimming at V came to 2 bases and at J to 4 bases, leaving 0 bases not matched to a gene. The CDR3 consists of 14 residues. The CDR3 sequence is CASSLLAGTGELFF. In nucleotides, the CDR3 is TGTGCCAGCAGCTTACTAGCGGGCACCGGGGAGCTGTTTTTT.

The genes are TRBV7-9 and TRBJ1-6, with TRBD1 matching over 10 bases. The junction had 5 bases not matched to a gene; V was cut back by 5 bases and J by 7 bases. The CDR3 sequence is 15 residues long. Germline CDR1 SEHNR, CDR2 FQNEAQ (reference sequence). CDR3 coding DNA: TGTGCCAGCAGCAGAGTGGGACAGGGGAATTCACCCCTCCACTTT. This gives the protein CASSRVGQGNSPLHF.

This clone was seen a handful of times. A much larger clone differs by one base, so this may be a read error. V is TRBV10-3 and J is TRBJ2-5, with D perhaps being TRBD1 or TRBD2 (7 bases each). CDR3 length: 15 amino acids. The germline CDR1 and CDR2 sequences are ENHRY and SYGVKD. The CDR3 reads CASSDGRGGQETQYF. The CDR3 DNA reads TGTGCCAGCAGTGACGGCAGGGGGGGGCAAGAGACCCAGTACTTC.

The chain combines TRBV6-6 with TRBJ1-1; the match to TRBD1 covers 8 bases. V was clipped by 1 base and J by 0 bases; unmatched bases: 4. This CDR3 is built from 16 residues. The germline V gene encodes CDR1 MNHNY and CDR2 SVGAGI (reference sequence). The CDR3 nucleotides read TGTGCCAGCAGTTACTGGGCAGGGGGCATGAACACTGAAGCTTTCTTT. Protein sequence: CASSYWAGGMNTEAFF.

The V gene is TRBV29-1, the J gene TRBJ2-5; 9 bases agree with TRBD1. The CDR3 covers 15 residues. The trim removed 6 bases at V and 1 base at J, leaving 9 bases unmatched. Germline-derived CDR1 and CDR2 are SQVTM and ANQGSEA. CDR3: CSVLRTGVPQETQYF. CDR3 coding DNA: TGCAGCGTCCTCAGGACAGGGGTCCCCCAAGAGACCCAGTACTTC.

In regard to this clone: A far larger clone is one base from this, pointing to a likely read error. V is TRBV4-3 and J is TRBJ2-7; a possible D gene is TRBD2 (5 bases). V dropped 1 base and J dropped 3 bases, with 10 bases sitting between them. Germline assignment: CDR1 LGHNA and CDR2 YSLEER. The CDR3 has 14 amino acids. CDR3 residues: CASSQGPTSYEQYF. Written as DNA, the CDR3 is TGCGCCAGCAGCCAAGGACCAACTAGCTACGAGCAGTACTTC.

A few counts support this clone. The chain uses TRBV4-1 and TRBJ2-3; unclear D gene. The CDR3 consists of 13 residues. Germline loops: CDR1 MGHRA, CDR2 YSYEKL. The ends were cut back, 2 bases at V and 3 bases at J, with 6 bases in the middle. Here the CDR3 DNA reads TGCGCCAGCAGCCAACTAGGAACAGATACGCAGTATTTT. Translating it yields CASSQLGTDTQYF.

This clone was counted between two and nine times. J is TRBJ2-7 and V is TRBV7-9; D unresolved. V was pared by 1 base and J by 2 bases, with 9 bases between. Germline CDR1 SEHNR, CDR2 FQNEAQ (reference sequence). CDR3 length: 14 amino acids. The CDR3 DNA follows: TGTGCCAGCAGCTTAGAGAGGCTAACCTACGAGCAGTACTTC. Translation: CASSLERLTYEQYF.

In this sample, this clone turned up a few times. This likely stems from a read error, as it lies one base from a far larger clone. DNA for the CDR3: TGCTCCAGCAGCCAAGAACCAACTAGCTACGAGCAGTACTTC. It encodes CSSSQEPTSYEQYF. This rearrangement joins TRBV4-3 to TRBJ2-7; D might be TRBD2 (5 bases). The CDR3 is 14 residues long. CDR1 LGHNA and CDR2 YSLEER come from the germline V gene.

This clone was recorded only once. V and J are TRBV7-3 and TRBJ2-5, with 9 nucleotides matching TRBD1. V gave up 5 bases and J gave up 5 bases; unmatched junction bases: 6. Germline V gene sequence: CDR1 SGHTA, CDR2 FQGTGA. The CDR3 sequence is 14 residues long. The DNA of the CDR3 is TGTGCCAGCAGCCCCACAGGGGGCGCTGAGACCCAGTACTTC. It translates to CASSPTGGAETQYF.

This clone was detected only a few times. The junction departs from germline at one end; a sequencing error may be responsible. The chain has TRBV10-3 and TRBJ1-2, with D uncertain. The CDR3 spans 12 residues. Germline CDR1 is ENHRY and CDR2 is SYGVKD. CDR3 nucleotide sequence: TGTGCCAGCAGTGACCTACGTTATGGCTACACCTTC. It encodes CASSDLRYGYTF.

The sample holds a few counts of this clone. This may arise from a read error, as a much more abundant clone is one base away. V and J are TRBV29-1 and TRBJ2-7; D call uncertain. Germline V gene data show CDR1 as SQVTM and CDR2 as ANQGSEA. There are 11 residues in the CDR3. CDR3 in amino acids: CSDDTLAERYF. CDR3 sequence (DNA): TGCAGCGACGACACCTTAGCCGAGCGGTACTTC.

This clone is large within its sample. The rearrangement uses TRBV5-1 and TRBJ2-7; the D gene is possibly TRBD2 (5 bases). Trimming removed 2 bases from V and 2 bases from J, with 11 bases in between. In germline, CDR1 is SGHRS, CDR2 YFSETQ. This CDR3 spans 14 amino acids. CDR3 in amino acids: CASSLAEPPYEQYF. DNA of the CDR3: TGCGCCAGCAGCTTAGCGGAGCCCCCCTACGAGCAGTACTTC.